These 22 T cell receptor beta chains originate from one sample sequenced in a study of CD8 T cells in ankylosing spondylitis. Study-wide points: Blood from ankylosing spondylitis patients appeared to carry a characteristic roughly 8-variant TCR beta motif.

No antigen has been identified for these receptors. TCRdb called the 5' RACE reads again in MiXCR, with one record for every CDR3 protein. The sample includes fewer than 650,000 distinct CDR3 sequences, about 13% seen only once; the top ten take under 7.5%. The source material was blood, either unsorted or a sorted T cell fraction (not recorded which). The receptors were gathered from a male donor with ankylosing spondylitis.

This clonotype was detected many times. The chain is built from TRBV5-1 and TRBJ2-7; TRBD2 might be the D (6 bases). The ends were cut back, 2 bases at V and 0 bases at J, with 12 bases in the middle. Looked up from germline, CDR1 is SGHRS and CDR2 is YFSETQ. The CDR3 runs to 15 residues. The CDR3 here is CASSFSGESSYEQYV. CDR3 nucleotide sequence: TGCGCCAGCAGCTTTAGCGGTGAAAGCTCCTACGAGCAGTACGTC.

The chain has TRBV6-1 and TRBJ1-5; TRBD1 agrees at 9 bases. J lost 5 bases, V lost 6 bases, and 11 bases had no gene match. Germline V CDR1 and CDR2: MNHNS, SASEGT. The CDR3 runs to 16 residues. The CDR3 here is CASSPPDRGWHQPQHF. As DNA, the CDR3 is TGTGCCAGCAGCCCACCCGACAGGGGGTGGCATCAGCCCCAGCATTTT.

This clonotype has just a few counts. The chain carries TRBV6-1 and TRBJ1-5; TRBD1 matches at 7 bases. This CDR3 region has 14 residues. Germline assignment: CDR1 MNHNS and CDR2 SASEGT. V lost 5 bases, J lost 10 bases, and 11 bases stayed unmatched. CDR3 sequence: CASSITGVGKPQHF. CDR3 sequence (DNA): TGTGCCAGCAGTATCACAGGGGTGGGGAAACCCCAGCATTTT.

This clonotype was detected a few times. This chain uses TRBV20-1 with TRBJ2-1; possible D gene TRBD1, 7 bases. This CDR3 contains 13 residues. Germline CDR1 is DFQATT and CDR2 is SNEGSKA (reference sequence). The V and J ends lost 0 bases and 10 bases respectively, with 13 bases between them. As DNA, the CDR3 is TGCAGTGCTAGAGATCTGACAGGGAGGGAGCAGTTCTTC. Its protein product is CSARDLTGREQFF.

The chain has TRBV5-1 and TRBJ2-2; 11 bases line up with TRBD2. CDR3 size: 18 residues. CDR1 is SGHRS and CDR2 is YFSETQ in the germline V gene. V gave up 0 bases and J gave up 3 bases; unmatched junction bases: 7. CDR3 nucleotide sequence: TGCGCCAGCAGCTTGGTAGCGGGAGGGCCTTCTTACACCGGGGAGCTGTTTTTT. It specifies CASSLVAGGPSYTGELFF.

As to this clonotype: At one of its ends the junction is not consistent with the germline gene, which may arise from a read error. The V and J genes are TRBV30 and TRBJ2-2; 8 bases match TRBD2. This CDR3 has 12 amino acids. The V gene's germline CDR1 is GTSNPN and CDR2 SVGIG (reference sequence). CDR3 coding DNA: TGCGGGGGGGGGGAGGACACCGGGGAGCTGTTTTTT. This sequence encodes CGGGEDTGELFF. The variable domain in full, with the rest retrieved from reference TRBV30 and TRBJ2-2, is SQTIHQWPATLVQPVGSPLSLECTVEGTSNPNLYWYRQAAGRGLQLLFYSVGIGQISSEVPQNLSASRPQDRQFILSSKKLLLSDSGFYLCGGGEDTGELFFGEGSRLTVL.

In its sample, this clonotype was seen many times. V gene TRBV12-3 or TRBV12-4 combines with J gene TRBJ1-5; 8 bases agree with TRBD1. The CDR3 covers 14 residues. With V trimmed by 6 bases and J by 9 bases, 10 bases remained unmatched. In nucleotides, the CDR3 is TGTGCCAGCAGACGACAGGGGCCGGGGGGGCCCCAGCATTTT. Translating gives CASRRQGPGGPQHF.

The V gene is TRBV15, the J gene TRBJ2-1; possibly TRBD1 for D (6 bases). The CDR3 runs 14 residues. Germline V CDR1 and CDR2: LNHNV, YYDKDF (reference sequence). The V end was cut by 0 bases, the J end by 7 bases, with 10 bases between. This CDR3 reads CATSREGHLNEQFF. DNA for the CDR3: TGTGCCACCAGCAGAGAGGGACATCTGAATGAGCAGTTCTTC.

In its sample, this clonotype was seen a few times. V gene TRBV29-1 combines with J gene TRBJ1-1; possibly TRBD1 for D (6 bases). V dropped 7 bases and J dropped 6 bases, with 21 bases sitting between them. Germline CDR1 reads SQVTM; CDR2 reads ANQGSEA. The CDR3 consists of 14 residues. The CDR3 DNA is TGCAGCGCGAACTTACAGGGATCTCAAGCTGAAGCTTTCTTT. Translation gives CSANLQGSQAEAFF.

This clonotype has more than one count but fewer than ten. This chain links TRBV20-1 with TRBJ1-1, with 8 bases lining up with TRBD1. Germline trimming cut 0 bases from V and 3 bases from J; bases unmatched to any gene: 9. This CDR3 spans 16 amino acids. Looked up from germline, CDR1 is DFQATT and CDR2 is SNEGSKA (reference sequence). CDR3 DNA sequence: TGCAGTGCTAGAGATCCCCGACAGGGGCCAGACACTGAAGCTTTCTTT. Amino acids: CSARDPRQGPDTEAFF.

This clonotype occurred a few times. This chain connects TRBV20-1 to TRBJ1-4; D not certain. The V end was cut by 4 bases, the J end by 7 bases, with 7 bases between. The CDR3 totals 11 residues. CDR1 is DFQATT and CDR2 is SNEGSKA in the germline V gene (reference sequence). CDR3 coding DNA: TGCAGTGCTACCCGGGGTGAAAAACTGTTTTTT. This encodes CSATRGEKLFF.

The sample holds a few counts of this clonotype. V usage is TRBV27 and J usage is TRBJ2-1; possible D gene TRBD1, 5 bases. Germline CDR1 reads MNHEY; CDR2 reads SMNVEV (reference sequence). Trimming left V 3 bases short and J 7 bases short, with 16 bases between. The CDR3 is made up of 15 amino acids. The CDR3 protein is CASSFGRAFWNEQFF. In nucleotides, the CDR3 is TGTGCCAGCAGTTTTGGCAGGGCATTCTGGAATGAGCAGTTCTTC.

This chain's CDR3 is CASSQDRGHTNTGELFF. The CDR3 region has the DNA TGTGCCAGCAGCCAAGATCGGGGACATACGAACACCGGGGAGCTGTTTTTT. This chain joins TRBV3-1 and TRBJ2-2, with a weak D call TRBD1 (6 bases). Germline values: CDR1 LGHDT, CDR2 YNNKEL (reference sequence). The length of the CDR3 is 17 residues. The V end was cut by 0 bases, the J end by 0 bases, with 11 bases between.

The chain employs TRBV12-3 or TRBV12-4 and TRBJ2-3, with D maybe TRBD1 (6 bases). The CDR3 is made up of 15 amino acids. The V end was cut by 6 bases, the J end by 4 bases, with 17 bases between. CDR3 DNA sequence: TGTGCCAGCAGATCGGGACAAATAGTTGCAGATACGCAGTATTTT. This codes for CASRSGQIVADTQYF.

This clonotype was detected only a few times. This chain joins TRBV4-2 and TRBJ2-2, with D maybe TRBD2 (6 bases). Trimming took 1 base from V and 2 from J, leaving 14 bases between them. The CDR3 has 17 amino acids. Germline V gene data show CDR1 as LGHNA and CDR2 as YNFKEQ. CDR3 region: CASSQVSGLSNTGELFF. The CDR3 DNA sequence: TGTGCCAGCAGCCAAGTTTCGGGACTCTCAAACACCGGGGAGCTGTTTTTT.

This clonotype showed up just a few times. Here the CDR3 DNA reads TGCAGTGCTTCCCCCGGGAACACTGAAGCTTTCTTT. It is translated as CSASPGNTEAFF. V and J are TRBV20-1 and TRBJ1-1; unclear D gene. CDR3 length equals 12 residues. Trimming removed 5 bases from V and 1 base from J, with 8 bases in between. Looked up from germline, CDR1 is DFQATT and CDR2 is SNEGSKA (reference sequence).

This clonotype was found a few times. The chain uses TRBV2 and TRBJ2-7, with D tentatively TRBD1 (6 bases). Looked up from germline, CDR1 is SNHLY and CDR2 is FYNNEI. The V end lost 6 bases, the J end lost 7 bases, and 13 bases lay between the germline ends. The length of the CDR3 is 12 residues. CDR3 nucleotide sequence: TGTGCCAGCAGCGAACAGGGAGAGGAGCAGTACGTC. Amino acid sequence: CASSEQGEEQYV.

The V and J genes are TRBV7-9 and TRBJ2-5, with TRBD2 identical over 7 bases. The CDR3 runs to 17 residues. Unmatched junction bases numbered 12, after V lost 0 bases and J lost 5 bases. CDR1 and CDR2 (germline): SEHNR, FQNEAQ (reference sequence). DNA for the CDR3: TGTGCCAGCAGCTTAGCGTTCGCTAGCGGAGGCCTTGAGACCCAGTACTTC. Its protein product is CASSLAFASGGLETQYF.

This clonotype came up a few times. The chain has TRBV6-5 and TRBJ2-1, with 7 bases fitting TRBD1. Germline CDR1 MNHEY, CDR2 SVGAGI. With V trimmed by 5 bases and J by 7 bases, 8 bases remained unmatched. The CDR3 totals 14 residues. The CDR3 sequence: CASSNRGVGNEQFF. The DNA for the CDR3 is TGTGCCAGCAGTAACAGGGGAGTGGGGAATGAGCAGTTCTTC.

The CDR3 loop reads CASTPGRVNTEAFF. The CDR3 nucleotides are TGTGCCAGCACCCCGGGGCGGGTGAACACTGAAGCTTTCTTT. The V call is TRBV12-3 or TRBV12-4, the J call TRBJ1-1, with D possibly being TRBD1 (5 bases). This CDR3 is built from 14 residues. V shed 7 bases and J shed 0 bases, with 12 bases lying between them.

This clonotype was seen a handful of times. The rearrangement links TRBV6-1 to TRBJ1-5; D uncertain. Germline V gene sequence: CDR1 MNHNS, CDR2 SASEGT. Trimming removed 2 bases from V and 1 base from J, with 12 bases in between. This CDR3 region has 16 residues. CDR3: CASSEMKVESNQPQHF. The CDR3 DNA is TGTGCCAGCAGTGAAATGAAGGTTGAAAGCAATCAGCCCCAGCATTTT.

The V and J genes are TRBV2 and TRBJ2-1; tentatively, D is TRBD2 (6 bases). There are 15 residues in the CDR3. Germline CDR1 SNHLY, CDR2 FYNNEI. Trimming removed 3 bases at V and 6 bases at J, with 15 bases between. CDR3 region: CASSDEGGSFNEQFF. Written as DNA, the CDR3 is TGTGCCAGCAGTGACGAGGGAGGTTCTTTCAATGAGCAGTTCTTC.